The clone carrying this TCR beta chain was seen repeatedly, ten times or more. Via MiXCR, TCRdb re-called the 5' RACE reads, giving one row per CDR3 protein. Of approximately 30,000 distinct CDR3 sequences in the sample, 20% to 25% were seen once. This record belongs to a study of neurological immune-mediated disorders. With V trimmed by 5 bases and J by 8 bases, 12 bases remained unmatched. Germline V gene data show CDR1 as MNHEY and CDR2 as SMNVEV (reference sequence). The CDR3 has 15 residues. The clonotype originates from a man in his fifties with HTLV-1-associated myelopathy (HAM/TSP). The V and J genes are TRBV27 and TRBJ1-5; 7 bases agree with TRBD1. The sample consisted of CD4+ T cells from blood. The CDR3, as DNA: TGTGCCAGCAGTCCCACCCGACAGGGCAGCGAGCCCCAGCATTTT. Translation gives CASSPTRQGSEPQHF.